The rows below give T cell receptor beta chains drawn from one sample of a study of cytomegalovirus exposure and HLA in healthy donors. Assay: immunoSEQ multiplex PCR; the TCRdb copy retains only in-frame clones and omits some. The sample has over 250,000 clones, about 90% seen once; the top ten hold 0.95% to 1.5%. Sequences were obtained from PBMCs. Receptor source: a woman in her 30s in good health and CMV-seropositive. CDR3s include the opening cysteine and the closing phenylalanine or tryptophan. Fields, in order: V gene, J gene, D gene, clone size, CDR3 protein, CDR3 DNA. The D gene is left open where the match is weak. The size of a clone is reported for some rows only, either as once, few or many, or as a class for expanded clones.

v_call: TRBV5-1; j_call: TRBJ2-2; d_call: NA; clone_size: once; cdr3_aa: CASGRGSGELFF; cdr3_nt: TGCGCCAGCGGTAGGGGCTCCGGGGAGCTGTTTTTT
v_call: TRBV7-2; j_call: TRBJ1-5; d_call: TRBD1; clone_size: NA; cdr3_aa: CASSLGQLNQPQHF; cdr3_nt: TGTGCCAGCAGCCTGGGACAGCTCAATCAGCCCCAGCATTTT
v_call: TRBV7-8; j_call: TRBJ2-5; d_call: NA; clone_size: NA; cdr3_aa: CASSSVPGPQETQYF; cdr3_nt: TGTGCCAGCAGCTCGGTCCCAGGGCCCCAAGAGACCCAGTACTTC
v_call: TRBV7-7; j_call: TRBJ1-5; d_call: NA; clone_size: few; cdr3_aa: CASALYRDSNQPQHF; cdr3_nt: TGTGCCAGCGCGCTCTACAGGGACAGCAATCAGCCCCAGCATTTT
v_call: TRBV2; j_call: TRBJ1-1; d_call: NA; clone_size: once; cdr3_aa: CASMVGGWTEAFF; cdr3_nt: TGTGCCAGCATGGTGGGGGGATGGACTGAAGCTTTCTTT
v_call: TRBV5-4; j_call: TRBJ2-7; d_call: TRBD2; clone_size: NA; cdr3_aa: CASSSLAGGPYEQYF; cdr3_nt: TGTGCCAGCAGCTCGCTAGCGGGAGGACCTTACGAGCAGTACTTC
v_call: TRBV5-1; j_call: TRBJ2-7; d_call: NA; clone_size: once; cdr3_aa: CASSLVGAGPAYEQYF; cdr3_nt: TGCGCCAGCAGCTTGGTGGGCGCAGGCCCAGCCTACGAGCAGTACTTC
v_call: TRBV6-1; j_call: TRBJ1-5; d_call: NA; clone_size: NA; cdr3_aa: CASSKGISPSIF; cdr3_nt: NA
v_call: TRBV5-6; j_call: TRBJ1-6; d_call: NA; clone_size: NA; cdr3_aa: CASSVGGGWDSPLHF; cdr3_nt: TGTGCCAGCAGCGTTGGTGGAGGGTGGGATTCACCCCTCCACTTT
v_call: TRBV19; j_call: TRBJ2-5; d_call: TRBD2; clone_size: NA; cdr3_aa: CASRTIAGEETQYF; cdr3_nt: TGTGCCAGTAGGACCATAGCGGGAGAAGAGACCCAGTACTTC
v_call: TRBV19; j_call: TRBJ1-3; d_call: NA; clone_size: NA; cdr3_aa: CASSPSYSGNTIYF; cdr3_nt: TGTGCCAGTAGTCCCAGCTACTCTGGAAACACCATATATTTT
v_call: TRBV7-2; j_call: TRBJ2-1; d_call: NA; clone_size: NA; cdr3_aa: CASSPGGQSSYNEQFF; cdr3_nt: TGTGCCAGCAGTCCCGGGGGCCAGAGCTCCTACAATGAGCAGTTCTTC
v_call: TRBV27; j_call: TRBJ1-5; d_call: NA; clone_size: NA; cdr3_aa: CASSGTEYQPQHF; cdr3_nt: TGTGCCAGCAGTGGGACGGAATATCAGCCCCAGCATTTT
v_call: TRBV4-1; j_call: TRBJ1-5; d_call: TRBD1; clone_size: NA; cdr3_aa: CASSLGTGEDSNQPQHF; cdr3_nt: TGCGCCAGCAGCCTTGGGACAGGGGAAGATAGCAATCAGCCCCAGCATTTT
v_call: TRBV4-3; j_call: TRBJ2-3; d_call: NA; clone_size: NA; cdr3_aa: CASSQDRGDGTDTQYF; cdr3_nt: TGCGCCAGCAGCCAAGATAGGGGAGACGGCACAGATACGCAGTATTTT
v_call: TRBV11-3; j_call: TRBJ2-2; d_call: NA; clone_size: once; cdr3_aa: CASSLNLATNTGELFF; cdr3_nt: TGTGCCAGCAGCTTAAATCTGGCCACGAACACCGGGGAGCTGTTTTTT
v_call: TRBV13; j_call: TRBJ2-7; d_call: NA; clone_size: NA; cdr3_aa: CASSPPRRAPYEQYF; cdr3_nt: TGTGCCAGCAGCCCACCTCGAAGGGCCCCCTACGAGCAGTACTTC
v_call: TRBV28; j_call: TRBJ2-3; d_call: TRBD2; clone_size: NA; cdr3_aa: CASSSLAGARKFSTDTQYF; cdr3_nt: TGTGCCAGCAGTTCATTAGCGGGAGCCCGAAAATTTAGCACAGATACGCAGTATTTT
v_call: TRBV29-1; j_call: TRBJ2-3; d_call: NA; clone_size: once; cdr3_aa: CSVVLGTDTQYF; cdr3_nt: TGCAGCGTTGTCCTAGGAACAGATACGCAGTATTTT
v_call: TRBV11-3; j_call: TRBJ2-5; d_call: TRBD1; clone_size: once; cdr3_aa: CASSSGQEYQETQYF; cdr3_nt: TGTGCCAGCAGCTCCGGACAGGAGTACCAAGAGACCCAGTACTTC
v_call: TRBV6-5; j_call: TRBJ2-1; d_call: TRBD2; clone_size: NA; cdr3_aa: CASSYGASGRYEQFF; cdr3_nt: TGTGCCAGCAGTTACGGGGCTAGCGGGAGATATGAGCAGTTCTTC
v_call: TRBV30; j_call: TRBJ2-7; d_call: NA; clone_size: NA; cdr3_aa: CAWRGSVEQYF; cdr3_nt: TGTGCCTGGAGGGGTTCGGTCGAGCAGTACTTC
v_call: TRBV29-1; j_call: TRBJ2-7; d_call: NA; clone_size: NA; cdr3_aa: CSVVKGSSYEQYF; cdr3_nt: TGCAGCGTTGTGAAGGGGAGCTCCTACGAGCAGTACTTC
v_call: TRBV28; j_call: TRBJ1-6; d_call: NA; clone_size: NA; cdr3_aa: CASSSMNSPLHF; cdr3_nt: TGTGCCAGCAGTAGCATGAATTCACCCCTCCACTTT
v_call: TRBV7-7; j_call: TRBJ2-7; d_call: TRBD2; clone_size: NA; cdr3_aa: CASSLSPSGNSEQYF; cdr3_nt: TGTGCCAGCAGCTTGTCCCCTAGCGGGAATTCCGAGCAGTACTTC
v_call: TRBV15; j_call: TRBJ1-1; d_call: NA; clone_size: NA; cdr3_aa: CATSRVGDLNTEAFF; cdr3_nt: TGTGCCACCAGCAGAGTTGGAGATTTGAACACTGAAGCTTTCTTT
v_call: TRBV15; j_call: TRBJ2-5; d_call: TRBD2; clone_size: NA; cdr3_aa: CATSRTWTSGEKETQYF; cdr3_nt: TGTGCCACCAGCAGAACTTGGACTAGCGGAGAGAAAGAGACCCAGTACTTC
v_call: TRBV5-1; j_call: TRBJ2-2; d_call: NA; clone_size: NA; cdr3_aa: CASSLVSPDTGELFF; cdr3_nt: TGCGCCAGCAGCTTGGTCAGCCCCGACACCGGGGAGCTGTTTTTT
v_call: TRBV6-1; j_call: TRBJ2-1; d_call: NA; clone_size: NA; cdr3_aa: CASRGGTSLYNEQFF; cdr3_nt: TGTGCCAGCAGGGGTGGGACTTCCCTCTACAATGAGCAGTTCTTC
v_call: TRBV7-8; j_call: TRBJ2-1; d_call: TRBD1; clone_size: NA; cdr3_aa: CASSLMGQGYNEQFF; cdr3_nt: TGTGCCAGCAGCTTAATGGGACAGGGCTACAATGAGCAGTTCTTC
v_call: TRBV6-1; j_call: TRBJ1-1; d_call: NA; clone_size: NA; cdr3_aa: CASSEALRGAPGAFF; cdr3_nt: TGTGCCAGCAGTGAAGCGCTTAGAGGGGCCCCCGGAGCTTTCTTT
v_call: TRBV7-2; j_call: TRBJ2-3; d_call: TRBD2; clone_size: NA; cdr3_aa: CASSLGTSGRTDTQYF; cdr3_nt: TGTGCCAGCAGCCTCGGGACTAGCGGGAGAACAGATACGCAGTATTTT
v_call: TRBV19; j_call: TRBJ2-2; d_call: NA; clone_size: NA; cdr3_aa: CASSWSGGELFF; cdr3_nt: TGTGCCAGTAGTTGGTCAGGGGGGGAGCTGTTTTTT
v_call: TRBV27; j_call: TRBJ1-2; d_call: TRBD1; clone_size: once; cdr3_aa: CASTPTRTGKGHGYTF; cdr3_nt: TGTGCCAGCACCCCAACCCGGACAGGGAAGGGTCATGGCTACACCTTC
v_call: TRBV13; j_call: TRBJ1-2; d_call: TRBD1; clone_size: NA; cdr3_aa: CASSRGQGRSYGYTF; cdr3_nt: TGTGCCAGCAGCAGAGGACAGGGGCGCTCCTATGGCTACACCTTC
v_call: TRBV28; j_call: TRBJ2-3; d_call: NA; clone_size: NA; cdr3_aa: CASRSTGDTQYF; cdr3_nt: TGTGCCAGCAGGTCGACAGGAGATACGCAGTATTTT
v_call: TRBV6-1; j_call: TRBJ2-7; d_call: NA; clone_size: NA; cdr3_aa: CASSQNLYEQYF; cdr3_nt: TGTGCCAGCAGTCAAAACTTATACGAGCAGTACTTC
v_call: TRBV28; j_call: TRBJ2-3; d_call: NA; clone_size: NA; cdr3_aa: CASSFLRDTDTQYF; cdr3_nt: TGTGCCAGCAGTTTTCTTAGAGACACAGATACGCAGTATTTT
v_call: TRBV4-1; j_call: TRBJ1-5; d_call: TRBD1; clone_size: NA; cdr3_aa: CASSQGQGAPISSNQPQHF; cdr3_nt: TGCGCCAGCAGCCAGGGGCAGGGGGCCCCGATTTCTAGCAATCAGCCCCAGCATTTT
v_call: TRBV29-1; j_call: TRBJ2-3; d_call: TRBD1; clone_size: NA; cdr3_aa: CSAGTGTMGGTDTQYF; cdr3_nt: TGCAGCGCCGGGACAGGGACTATGGGTGGCACAGATACGCAGTATTTT
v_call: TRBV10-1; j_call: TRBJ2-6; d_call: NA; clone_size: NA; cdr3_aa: CARLCGANVLTF; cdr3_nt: TGCGCCAGGCTGTGTGGGGCCAACGTCCTGACTTTC
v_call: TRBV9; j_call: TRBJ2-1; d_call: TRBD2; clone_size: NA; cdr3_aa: CASSVGLAGGHTSSYNEQFF; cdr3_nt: TGTGCCAGCAGCGTAGGACTAGCGGGGGGCCACACGAGCTCCTACAATGAGCAGTTCTTC
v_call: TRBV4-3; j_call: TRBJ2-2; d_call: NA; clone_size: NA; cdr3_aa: CASSQDWLGSTANTGELFF; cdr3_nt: TGCGCCAGCAGCCAAGATTGGCTTGGTAGCACCGCGAACACCGGGGAGCTGTTTTTT
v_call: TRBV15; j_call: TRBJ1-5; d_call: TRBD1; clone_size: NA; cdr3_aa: CATRVDRGYQPQHF; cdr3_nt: TGTGCCACCAGGGTGGACAGGGGATATCAGCCCCAGCATTTT
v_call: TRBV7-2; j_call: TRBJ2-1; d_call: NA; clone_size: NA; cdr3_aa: CASSLVRGGNEQFF; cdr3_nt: TGTGCCAGCAGCTTAGTTCGAGGGGGCAATGAGCAGTTCTTC
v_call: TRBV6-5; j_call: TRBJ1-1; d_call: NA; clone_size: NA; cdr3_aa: CASSQAGVNTEAFF; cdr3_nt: TGTGCCAGCAGTCAAGCAGGGGTGAACACTGAAGCTTTCTTT
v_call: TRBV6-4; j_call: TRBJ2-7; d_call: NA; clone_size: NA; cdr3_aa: CASSDSDSEVAYEQYF; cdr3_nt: TGTGCCAGCAGTGACTCAGACAGCGAGGTAGCCTACGAGCAGTACTTC
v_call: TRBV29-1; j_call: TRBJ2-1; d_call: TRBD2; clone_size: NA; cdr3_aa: CSVEDLGLARENEQFF; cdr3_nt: TGCAGCGTTGAAGATCTGGGACTAGCGAGGGAAAATGAGCAGTTCTTC
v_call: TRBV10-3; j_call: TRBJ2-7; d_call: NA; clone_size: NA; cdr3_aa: CAISELAPYEQYF; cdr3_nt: TGTGCCATCAGTGAACTAGCCCCCTACGAGCAGTACTTC
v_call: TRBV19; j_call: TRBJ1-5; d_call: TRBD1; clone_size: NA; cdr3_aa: CASSGHYRTGSNQPQHF; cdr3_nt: TGTGCCAGTAGTGGGCACTACCGGACAGGGAGCAATCAGCCCCAGCATTTT
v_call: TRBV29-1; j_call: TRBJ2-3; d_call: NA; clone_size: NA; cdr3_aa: CSVASQHTDTQYF; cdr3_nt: TGCAGCGTTGCGAGTCAGCACACAGATACGCAGTATTTT
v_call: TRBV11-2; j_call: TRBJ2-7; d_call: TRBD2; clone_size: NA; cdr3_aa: CASSLPLAGGSYEQYF; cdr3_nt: TGTGCCAGCAGCTTACCCCTAGCGGGAGGTTCCTACGAGCAGTACTTC
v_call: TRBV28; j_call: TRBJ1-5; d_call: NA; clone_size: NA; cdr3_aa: CASSHPLQGRYQPQHF; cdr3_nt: TGTGCCAGCAGCCACCCTCTCCAGGGAAGATATCAGCCCCAGCATTTT
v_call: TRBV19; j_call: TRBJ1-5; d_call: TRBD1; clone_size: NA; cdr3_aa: CASSPGTATSNQPQHF; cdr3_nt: TGTGCCAGTAGTCCGGGGACAGCGACTAGCAATCAGCCCCAGCATTTT
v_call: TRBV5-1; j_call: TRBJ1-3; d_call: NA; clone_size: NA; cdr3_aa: CASSLEFGGAGNTIYF; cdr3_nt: TGCGCCAGCAGCTTGGAGTTCGGGGGCGCAGGAAACACCATATATTTT